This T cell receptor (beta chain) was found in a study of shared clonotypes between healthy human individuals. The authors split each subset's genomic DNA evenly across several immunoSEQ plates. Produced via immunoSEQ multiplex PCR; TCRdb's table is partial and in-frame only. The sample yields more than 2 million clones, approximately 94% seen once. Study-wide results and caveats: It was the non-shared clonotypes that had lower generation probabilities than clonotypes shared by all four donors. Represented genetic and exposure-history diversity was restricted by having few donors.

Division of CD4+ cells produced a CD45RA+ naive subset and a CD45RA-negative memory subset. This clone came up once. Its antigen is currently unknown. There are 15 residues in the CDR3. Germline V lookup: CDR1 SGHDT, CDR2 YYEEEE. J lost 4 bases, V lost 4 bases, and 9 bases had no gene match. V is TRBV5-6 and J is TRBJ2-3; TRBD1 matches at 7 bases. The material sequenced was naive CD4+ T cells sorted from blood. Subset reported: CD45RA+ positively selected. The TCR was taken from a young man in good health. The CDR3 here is CASSTTGSLPDTQYF. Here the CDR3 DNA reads TGTGCCAGCAGCACGACAGGGAGTCTCCCAGATACGCAGTATTTT.